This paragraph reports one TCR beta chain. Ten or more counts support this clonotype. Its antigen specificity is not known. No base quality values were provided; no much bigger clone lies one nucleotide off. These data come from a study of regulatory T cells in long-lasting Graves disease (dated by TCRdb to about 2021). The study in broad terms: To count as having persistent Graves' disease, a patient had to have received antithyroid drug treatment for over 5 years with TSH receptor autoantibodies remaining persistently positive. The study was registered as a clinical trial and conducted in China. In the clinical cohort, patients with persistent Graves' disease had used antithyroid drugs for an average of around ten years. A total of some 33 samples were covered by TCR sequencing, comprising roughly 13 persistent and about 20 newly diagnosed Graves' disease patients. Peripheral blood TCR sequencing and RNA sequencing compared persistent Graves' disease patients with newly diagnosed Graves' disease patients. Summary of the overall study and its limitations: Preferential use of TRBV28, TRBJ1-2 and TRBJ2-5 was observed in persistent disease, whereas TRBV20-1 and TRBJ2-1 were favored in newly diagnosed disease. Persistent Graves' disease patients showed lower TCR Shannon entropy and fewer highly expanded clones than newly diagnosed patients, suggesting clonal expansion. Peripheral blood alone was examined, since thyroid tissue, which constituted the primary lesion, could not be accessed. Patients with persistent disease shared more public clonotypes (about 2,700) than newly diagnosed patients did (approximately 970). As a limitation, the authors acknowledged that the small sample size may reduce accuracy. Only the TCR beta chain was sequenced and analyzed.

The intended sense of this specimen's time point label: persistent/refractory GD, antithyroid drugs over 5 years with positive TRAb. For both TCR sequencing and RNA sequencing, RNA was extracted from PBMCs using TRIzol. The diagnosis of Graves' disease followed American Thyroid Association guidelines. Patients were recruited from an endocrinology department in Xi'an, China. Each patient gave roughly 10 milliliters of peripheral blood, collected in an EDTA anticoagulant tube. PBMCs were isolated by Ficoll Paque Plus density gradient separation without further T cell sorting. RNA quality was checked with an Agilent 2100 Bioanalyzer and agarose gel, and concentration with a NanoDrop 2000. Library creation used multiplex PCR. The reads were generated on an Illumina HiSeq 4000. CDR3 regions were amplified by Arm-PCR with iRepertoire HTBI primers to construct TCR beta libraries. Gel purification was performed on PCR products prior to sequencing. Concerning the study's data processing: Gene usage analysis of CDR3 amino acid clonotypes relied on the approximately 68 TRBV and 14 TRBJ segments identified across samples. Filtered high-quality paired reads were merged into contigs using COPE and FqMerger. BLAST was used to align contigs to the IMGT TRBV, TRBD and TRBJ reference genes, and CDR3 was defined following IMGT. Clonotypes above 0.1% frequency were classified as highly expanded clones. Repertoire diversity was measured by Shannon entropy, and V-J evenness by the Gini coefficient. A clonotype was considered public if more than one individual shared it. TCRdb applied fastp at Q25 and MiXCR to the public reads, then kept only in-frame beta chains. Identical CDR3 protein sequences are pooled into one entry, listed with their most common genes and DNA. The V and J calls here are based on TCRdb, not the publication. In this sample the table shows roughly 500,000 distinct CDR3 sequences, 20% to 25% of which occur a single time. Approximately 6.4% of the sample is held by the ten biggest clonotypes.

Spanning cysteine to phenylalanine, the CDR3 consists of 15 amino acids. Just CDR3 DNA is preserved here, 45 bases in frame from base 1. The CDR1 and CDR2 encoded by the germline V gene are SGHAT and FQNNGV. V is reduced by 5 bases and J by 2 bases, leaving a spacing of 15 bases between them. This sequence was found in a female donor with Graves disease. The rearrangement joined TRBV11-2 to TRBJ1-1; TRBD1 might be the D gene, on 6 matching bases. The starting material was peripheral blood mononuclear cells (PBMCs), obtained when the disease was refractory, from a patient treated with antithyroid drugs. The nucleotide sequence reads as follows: TGTGCCAGCAGCCCGAATACAGGGATAAACACTGAAGCTTTCTTT. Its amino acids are CASSPNTGINTEAFF.